The sample holds a few counts of the clone carrying this T cell receptor (beta chain). This sample is drawn from a study of T cells after somatic rescue of genetic block. Profiled with immunoSEQ multiplex PCR; TCRdb holds only in-frame clones, not every one. The sample carries about 14,000 clones, approximately 79% recorded once. CDR1 SGHRS and CDR2 YFSETQ come from the germline V gene. The V end was cut by 3 bases, the J end by 2 bases, with 23 bases between. CDR3 length: 18 residues. Sequencing was carried out using peripheral blood mononuclear cells (PBMCs). The source is a boy aged 5-17 years. The rearrangement uses TRBV5-1 and TRBJ1-2, with a possible D match to TRBD1 (6 bases). CDR3 in DNA: TGCGCCAGCAGCTCCCAAGGCTTCGCCCTCACAGGGAACTATGGCTACACCTTC. It is translated as CASSSQGFALTGNYGYTF.